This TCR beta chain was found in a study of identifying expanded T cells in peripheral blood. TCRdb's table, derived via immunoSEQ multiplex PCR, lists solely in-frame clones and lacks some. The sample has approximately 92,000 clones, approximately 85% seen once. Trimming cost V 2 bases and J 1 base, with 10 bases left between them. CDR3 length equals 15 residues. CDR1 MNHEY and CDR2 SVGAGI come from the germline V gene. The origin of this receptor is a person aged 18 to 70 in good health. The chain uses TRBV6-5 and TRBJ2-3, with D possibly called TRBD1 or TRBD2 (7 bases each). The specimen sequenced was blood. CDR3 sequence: CASSYSGTGTDTQYF. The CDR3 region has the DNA TGTGCCAGCAGTTACAGCGGGACAGGCACAGATACGCAGTATTTT.